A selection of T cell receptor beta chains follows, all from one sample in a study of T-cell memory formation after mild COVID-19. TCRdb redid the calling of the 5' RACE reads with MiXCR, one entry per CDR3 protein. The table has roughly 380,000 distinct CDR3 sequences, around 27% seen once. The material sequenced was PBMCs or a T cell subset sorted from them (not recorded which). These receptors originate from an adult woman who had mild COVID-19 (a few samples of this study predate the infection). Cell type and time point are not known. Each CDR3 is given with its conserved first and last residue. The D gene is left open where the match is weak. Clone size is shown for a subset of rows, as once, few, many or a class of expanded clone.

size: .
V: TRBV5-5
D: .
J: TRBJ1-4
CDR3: CASSFWEATNEKLFF
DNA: TGTGCCAGCAGCTTCTGGGAGGCAACTAATGAAAAACTGTTTTTT

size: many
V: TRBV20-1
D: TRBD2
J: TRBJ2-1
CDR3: CSANRIAGGSLSYNEQFF
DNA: TGCAGTGCTAATCGAATAGCGGGAGGGTCCCTCTCCTACAATGAGCAGTTCTTC

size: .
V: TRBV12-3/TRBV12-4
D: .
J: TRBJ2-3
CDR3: CASSLGGLSDTQYF
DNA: TGTGCCAGCAGTTTAGGGGGACTTTCAGATACGCAGTATTTT

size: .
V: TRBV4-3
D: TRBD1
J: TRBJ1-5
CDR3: CASSQAQGVQPQHF
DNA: TGCGCCAGCAGCCAAGCCCAGGGGGTACAGCCCCAGCATTTT

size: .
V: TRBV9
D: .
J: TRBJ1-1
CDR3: CASSEMTGSEAFF
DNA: TGTGCCAGCAGCGAGATGACAGGTTCCGAAGCTTTCTTT

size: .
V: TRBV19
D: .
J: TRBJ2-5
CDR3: CASQSRLRGSQETQYF
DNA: TGTGCCAGCCAGTCCCGGCTCAGGGGTTCCCAAGAGACCCAGTACTTC

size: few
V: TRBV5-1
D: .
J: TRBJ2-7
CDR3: CASSLGAHPYSYEQYF
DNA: TGCGCCAGCAGCTTGGGGGCACACCCCTACTCCTACGAGCAGTACTTC

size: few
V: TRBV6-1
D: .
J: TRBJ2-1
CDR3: CASSFPGSVYNEQFF
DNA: TGTGCCAGCAGCTTCCCGGGGTCAGTCTACAATGAGCAGTTCTTC

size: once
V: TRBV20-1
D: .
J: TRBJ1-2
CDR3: CSARVGIYGYTF
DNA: TGCAGTGCTAGAGTTGGGATCTATGGCTACACCTTC

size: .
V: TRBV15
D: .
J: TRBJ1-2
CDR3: CATSREIEGPYGYTF
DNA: TGTGCCACCAGCAGAGAGATTGAGGGACCCTATGGCTACACCTTC

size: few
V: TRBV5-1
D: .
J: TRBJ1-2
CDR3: CASSLEGVGRNYGYTF
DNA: TGCGCCAGCAGCTTGGAAGGTGTGGGGAGGAACTATGGCTACACCTTC

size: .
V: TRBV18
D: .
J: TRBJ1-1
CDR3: CASSPSYGGHTEAFF
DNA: TGTGCCAGCTCACCGTCATATGGGGGGCACACTGAAGCTTTCTTT

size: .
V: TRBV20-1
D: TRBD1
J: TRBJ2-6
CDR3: CSARAKGAGANVLTF
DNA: TGCAGTGCTAGAGCCAAGGGGGCGGGGGCCAACGTCCTGACTTTC

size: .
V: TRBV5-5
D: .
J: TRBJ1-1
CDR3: CASSLVGGHGRSGAFF
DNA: TGTGCCAGCAGCTTGGTCGGGGGGCACGGGCGATCGGGAGCTTTCTTT

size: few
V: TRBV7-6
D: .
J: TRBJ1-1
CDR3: CASSLGRPGLMNTEAFF
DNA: TGTGCCAGCAGCTTAGGAAGACCGGGACTGATGAACACTGAAGCTTTCTTT

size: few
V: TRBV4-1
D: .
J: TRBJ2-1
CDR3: CASSQGGYSYNEQFF
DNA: TGCGCCAGCAGCCAAGGGGGGTACTCCTACAATGAGCAGTTCTTC

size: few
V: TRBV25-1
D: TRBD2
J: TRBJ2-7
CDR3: CASSVLLAGGSYEQYF
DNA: TGTGCCAGCAGTGTATTACTAGCGGGAGGGTCCTACGAGCAGTACTTC

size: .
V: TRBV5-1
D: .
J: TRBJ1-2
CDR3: CASSFPGPNYGYTF
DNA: TGCGCCAGCAGCTTCCCAGGGCCTAACTATGGCTACACCTTC

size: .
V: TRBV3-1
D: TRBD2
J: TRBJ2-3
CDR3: CASSQDGVAGGRSDTQYF
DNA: TGTGCCAGCAGCCAAGATGGAGTGGCGGGGGGGCGGTCGGATACGCAGTATTTT

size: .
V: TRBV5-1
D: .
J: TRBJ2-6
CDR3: CASSRTGANVLTF
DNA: TGCGCCAGCAGCAGGACAGGGGCCAACGTCCTGACTTTC

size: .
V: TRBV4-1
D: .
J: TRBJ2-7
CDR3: CASSRERSSYEQYF
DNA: TGCGCCAGCAGCCGGGAGCGTAGCTCCTACGAGCAGTACTTC

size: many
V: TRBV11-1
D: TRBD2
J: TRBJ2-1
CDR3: CASSPGLAGVQFF
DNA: TGTGCCAGCAGCCCAGGACTAGCGGGGGTTCAGTTCTTC

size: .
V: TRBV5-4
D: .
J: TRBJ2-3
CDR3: CASSPARYTDTQYF
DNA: TGTGCCAGCAGCCCCGCTAGGTACACAGATACGCAGTATTTT

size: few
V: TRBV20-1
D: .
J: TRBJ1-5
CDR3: CSAAPGWTGNQPQHF
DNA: TGCAGTGCTGCCCCCGGCTGGACGGGCAATCAGCCCCAGCATTTT

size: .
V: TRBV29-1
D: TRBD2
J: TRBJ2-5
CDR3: CSVEGREGHSETQYF
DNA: TGCAGCGTTGAAGGGCGGGAGGGCCACTCGGAGACCCAGTACTTC

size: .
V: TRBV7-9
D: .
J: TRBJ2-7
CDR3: CASRRTDSYEQYF
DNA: TGTGCCAGCAGACGAACAGATTCCTACGAGCAGTACTTC

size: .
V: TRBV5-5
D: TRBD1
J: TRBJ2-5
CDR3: CASSLYDRGQETQYF
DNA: TGTGCCAGCAGCTTGTATGACAGGGGACAAGAGACCCAGTACTTC

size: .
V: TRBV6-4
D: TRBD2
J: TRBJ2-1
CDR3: CASRVLADLNHEQFF
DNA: TGTGCCAGCAGAGTTCTAGCGGACCTTAACCATGAGCAGTTCTTC

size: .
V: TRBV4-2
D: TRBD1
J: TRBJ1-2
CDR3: CASSLATGGSNGYTF
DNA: TGTGCCAGCAGCCTGGCGACAGGGGGCTCGAATGGCTACACCTTC

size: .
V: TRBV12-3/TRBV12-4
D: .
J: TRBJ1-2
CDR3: CASSLLPDYGYTF
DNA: TGTGCCAGCAGTTTATTACCCGACTATGGCTACACCTTC